This entry lists 15 T cell receptor beta chains sequenced from one sample in a study of early T cells in non-severe SARS-CoV-2 infection. TCRdb passed the 5' RACE reads through MiXCR, listing each CDR3 protein once. The profile shows around 94,000 distinct CDR3 sequences, around 14% of them singletons. Sequencing was done on a sample of whole blood. The source is an adult who was a healthcare worker with PCR-confirmed SARS-CoV-2 infection or an uninfected control (not recorded which).

This clonotype was seen ten or more times. The chain combines TRBV11-2 with TRBJ2-7; a weak D match, TRBD2 (6 bases). With 3 bases removed from V and 4 bases from J, the gap between germline ends came to 13 bases. The CDR3 spans 14 residues. Germline assignment: CDR1 SGHAT and CDR2 FQNNGV. The CDR3: CASSFGGATYEQYF. Here the CDR3 DNA reads TGTGCCAGCAGCTTCGGGGGAGCGACGTACGAGCAGTACTTC.

This clonotype was seen only a few times. The chain couples TRBV7-4 to TRBJ2-7, with D possibly being TRBD1 (6 bases). The CDR3 extends over 15 amino acids. Trimming cost V 5 bases and J 1 base, with 15 bases left between them. Germline lookup yields CDR1 SGHVT and CDR2 SQSDAQ. CDR3 bases: TGTGCCAGCAGCGAGACCACCGACAGGTCCTACGAGCAGTACTTC. This sequence encodes CASSETTDRSYEQYF.

The V gene is TRBV6-2 or TRBV6-3, the J gene TRBJ1-4; D gene ambiguous. The CDR3 spans 16 residues. The V and J ends lost 5 bases and 2 bases respectively, with 15 bases between them. Germline lookup yields CDR1 MNHEY and CDR2 SVGEGT. This CDR3 is CASSHALQWTNEKLFF. The CDR3 DNA is TGTGCCAGCAGTCACGCCCTGCAATGGACTAATGAAAAACTGTTTTTT.

J is TRBJ2-2 and V is TRBV28; 8 nucleotides align to TRBD1. Germline V gives CDR1 MDHEN, CDR2 SYDVKM. The V and J ends lost 4 bases and 9 bases, in that order; junction bases with no gene match: 10. This CDR3 spans 15 amino acids. The CDR3, as DNA: TGTGCCAGCAGTTCCGCAGGGGGCGAGGTGCGGGAGCTGTTTTTT. Encoded protein: CASSSAGGEVRELFF.

The CDR3 is CSVGGIEQYF. The CDR3, as DNA: TGCAGCGTTGGGGGGATCGAGCAGTACTTC. The chain recombines TRBV29-1 with TRBJ2-7; the D gene could be TRBD1 or TRBD2 (5 bases each). The V and J ends lost 4 bases and 6 bases respectively, with 7 bases between them. This CDR3 region has 10 residues. Germline CDR1 is SQVTM and CDR2 is ANQGSEA.

This clonotype was observed at least ten times. The chain has TRBV7-2 and TRBJ1-5; no reliable D call. The V end lost 1 base, the J end lost 7 bases, and 14 bases lay between the germline ends. Germline V lookup: CDR1 SGHTA, CDR2 FQGNSA. This CDR3 comprises 15 residues. In DNA, the CDR3 is TGTGCCAGCAGCTTAGGTGCTGGGTCGAGGCAGCCCCAGCATTTT. This codes for CASSLGAGSRQPQHF.

This clonotype showed up just a few times. The chain employs TRBV5-4 and TRBJ2-3; unclear D gene. The V gene lost 4 bases and the J gene lost 0 bases, with 12 bases spanning the gap. Looked up from germline, CDR1 is SGHNT and CDR2 is YYREEE (reference sequence). CDR3 length: 15 amino acids. CDR3 in DNA: TGTGCCAGCAGCCCGCCACCGACTAGCACAGATACGCAGTATTTT. Translated: CASSPPPTSTDTQYF.

Ten or more counts support this clonotype. DNA of the CDR3: TGCAGTGCTATCCCGGACAACTCCTACAATGAGCAGTTCTTC. Translated: CSAIPDNSYNEQFF. The chain has TRBV20-1 and TRBJ2-1, with D perhaps TRBD1 (5 bases). Germline CDR1 DFQATT, CDR2 SNEGSKA (reference sequence). V lost 4 bases to trimming and J lost 0 bases, with 10 bases between them. The CDR3 spans 14 residues.

Ten or more counts support this clonotype. The genes are TRBV28 and TRBJ2-3, with 10 bases that match TRBD2. This CDR3 is 14 amino acids long. V shed 10 bases, J shed 5 bases, and the junction held 9 bases outside the gene matches. CDR1 and CDR2 (germline): MDHEN, SYDVKM. The chain's CDR3 is CATGAGGPIDTQYF. CDR3 DNA: TGTGCCACAGGAGCGGGAGGGCCCATAGATACGCAGTATTTT.

Comment on this clonotype: A junction end diverges from the germline sequence, so it may reflect a read error. This chain links TRBV4-1 with TRBJ1-3, with D tentatively TRBD1 (5 bases). Germline V gene data show CDR1 as MGHRA and CDR2 as YSYEKL. The CDR3 is 17 amino acids. The CDR3 region is CASSQAQGFGSENTIYF. As DNA, the CDR3 is TGCGCCAGCAGCCAAGCCCAGGGTTTCGGCTCTGAAAACACCATATATTTT.

This clonotype has at least ten counts. The chain has TRBV11-2 and TRBJ2-5; D may be TRBD1 or TRBD2 (5 bases each). Between the trimmed V and J ends, which lost 5 bases and 5 bases, there was a span of 9 bases. Germline assignment: CDR1 SGHAT and CDR2 FQNNGV. The CDR3 loop spans 12 amino acids. The CDR3 region has the DNA TGTGCCAGCAGCCCCGAGGGGGAGACCCAGTACTTC. Encoded protein: CASSPEGETQYF.

This clonotype was found many times. This chain connects TRBV2 to TRBJ2-7, with D maybe TRBD2 (5 bases). Per germline, CDR1 SNHLY and CDR2 FYNNEI. The V end was cut by 1 base, the J end by 4 bases, with 5 bases between. This CDR3 contains 12 residues. CDR3 in DNA: TGTGCCAGCAGTGAAGGCGGGTACGAGCAGTACTTC. It specifies CASSEGGYEQYF.

The rearrangement joins TRBV10-3 to TRBJ2-1; 13 bases are shared with TRBD2. The germline gives CDR1 ENHRY, CDR2 SYGVKD. The CDR3 covers 21 residues. Trimming at V came to 3 bases and at J to 0 bases, leaving 14 bases not matched to a gene. The CDR3 spells CAISDLLGTSGTGSSYNEQFF. The CDR3, as DNA: TGTGCCATCAGTGATCTCCTTGGGACTAGCGGGACGGGGAGCTCCTACAATGAGCAGTTCTTC.

CDR3 in amino acids: CASSLPLGAVYGYTF. For the CDR3, the DNA is TGTGCCAGCAGTTTACCCCTTGGGGCAGTCTATGGCTACACCTTC. J is TRBJ1-2 and V is TRBV28, with D possibly being TRBD1 (5 bases). The germline CDR1 and CDR2 sequences are MDHEN and SYDVKM. The V end lost 2 bases, the J end lost 4 bases, and 14 bases lay between the germline ends. CDR3 length: 15 residues.

This clonotype was detected only a few times. CDR3 sequence (DNA): TGTGCCAGCAGCTCTGCGGGGGACCGGCGACTACCGTTCTTC. Protein sequence: CASSSAGDRRLPFF. V and J are TRBV7-9 and TRBJ2-1; TRBD2 agrees at 7 bases. The length of the CDR3 is 14 residues. The V gene end was trimmed by 4 bases and the J gene end by 15 bases; junction bases not matched to a gene: 15. Germline loops: CDR1 SEHNR, CDR2 FQNEAQ (reference sequence).